The clone carrying this TCR beta chain was counted at least ten times. Its antigen is unknown. The sample originates from a study of early T cells in non-severe SARS-CoV-2 infection. Across the whole study: Sequencing targeted bulk RNA from unsorted whole blood, leaving chains unpaired. Study findings and constraints: VDJdb-based matching was biased toward anti-spike CD8 responses and missed private and CD4 specificities.

Each cDNA molecule carried a unique molecular identifier. TCRdb processed the 5' RACE reads anew with MiXCR; each CDR3 protein has one entry. The sample shows some 59,000 distinct CDR3 sequences, approximately 9.7% of them seen only once. This CDR3 spans 13 amino acids. V lost 10 bases and J lost 8; bases outside the gene matches: 9. CDR1 and CDR2 from the germline V gene are ENHRY and SYGVKD. Sequenced input: whole blood. The V call is TRBV10-3, the J call TRBJ1-4; 8 nucleotides line up with TRBD1. The TCR comes from an adult who was a healthcare worker with PCR-confirmed SARS-CoV-2 infection or an uninfected control (not recorded which). The DNA for the CDR3 is TGTGCCACCTCCCCGGACAGGGACGAAAAACTGTTTTTT. As protein: CATSPDRDEKLFF.